The clone carrying this TCR beta chain was recorded a few times. Its antigen remains unknown. This sample was taken from a study of T cell repertoires in cytomegalovirus infection. TCRdb fed the reads into MiXCR, producing one record per CDR3 protein. The sample shows approximately 1,000,000 distinct CDR3 sequences, approximately 31% of them seen only once. The V segment lost 3 bases and the J segment 2 bases; nucleotides outside the gene matches: 4. From germline, CDR1 is SEHNR and CDR2 FQNEAQ (reference sequence). CDR3 length: 15 amino acids. The receptor's source is a human donor in good health (CMV status not recorded). Some clones in this sample may be carry-over from other donors' samples. The rearrangement uses TRBV7-9 and TRBJ1-2; 9 nucleotides match TRBD1. The sample was cultured CD8+ T cells from PBMCs, taken from culture after CMV antigen stimulation. This CDR3 is CASSFVDRGNYGYTF. The CDR3 DNA follows: TGTGCCAGCAGCTTCGTTGACAGGGGGAACTATGGCTACACCTTC.